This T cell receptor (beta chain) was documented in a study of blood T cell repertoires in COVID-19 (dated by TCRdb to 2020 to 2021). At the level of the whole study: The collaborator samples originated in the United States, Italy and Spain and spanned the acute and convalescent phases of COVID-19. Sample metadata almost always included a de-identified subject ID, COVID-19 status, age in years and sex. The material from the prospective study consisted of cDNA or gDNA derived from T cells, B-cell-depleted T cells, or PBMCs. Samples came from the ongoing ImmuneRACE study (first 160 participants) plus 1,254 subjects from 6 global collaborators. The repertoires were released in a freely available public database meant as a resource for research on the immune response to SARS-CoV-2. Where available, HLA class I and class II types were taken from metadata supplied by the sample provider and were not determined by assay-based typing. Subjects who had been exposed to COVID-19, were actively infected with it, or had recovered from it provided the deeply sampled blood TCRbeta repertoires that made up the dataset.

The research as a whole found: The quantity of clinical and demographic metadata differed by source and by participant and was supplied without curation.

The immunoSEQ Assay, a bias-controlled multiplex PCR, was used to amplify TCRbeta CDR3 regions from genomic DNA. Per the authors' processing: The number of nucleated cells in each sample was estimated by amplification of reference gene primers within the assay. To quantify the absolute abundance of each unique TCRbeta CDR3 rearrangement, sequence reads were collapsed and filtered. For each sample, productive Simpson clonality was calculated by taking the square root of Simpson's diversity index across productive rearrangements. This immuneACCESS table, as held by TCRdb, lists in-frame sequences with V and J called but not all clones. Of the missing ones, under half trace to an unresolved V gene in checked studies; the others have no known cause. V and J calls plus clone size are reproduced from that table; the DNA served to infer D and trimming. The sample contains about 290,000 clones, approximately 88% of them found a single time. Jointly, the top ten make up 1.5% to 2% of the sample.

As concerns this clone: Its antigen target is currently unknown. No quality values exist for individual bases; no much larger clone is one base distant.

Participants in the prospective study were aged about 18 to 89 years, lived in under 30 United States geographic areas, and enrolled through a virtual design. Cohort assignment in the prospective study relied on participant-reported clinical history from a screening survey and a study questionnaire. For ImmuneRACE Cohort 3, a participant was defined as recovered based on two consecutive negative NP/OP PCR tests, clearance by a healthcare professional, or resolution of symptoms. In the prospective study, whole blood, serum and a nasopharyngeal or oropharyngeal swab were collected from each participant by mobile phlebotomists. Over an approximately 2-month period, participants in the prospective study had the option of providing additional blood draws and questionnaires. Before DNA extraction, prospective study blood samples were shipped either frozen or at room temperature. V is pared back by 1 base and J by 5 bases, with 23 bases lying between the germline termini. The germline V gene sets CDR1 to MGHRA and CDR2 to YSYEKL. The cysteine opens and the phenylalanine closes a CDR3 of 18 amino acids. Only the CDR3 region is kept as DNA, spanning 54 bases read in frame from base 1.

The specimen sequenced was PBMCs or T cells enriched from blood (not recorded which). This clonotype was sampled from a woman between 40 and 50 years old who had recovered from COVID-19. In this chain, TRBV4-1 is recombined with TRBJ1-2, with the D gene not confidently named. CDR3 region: CASSQVILIRGIGYGYTF. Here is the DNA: TGCGCCAGCAGCCAAGTTATCCTTATACGGGGTATTGGGTATGGCTACACCTTC.